The 11 T cell receptor beta chains below were found in one sample sequenced in a study of molecular identifiers for immune sequencing clone quantification (dated by TCRdb to 2016 to 2019). Library creation used PCR. The run used an Illumina HiSeq 4000. TCRdb reworked the public reads: Q25 trimming with fastp, MiXCR clone assembly, productive beta chains retained. Rows with one shared CDR3 protein collapse into an entry with the most common genes and DNA. This sample has under 600,000 distinct CDR3 sequences in its table, and roughly a fifth of those were observed once. Jointly, the top ten make up around 0.84% of the sample. Source material: naive CD8+ T cells from blood, with Jurkat cell RNA spiked in. The sample's cell subset or site label, in plain terms: FACS-sorted CD8+CD4-CCR7+CD45RA+ naive T cells. These receptors were collected from a human donor in good health. Some libraries in this study had Jurkat cell RNA spiked in.

CDR3 in amino acids: CASRDSANQPQHF. The CDR3 nucleotides are TGTGCCAGCAGGGACAGCGCCAATCAGCCCCAGCATTTT. The chain combines TRBV2 with TRBJ1-5; TRBD1 is a possible D gene (6 bases). The CDR3 consists of 13 residues. Germline loops: CDR1 SNHLY, CDR2 FYNNEI. V lost 6 bases to trimming and J lost 3 bases, with 9 bases between them.

The chain joins TRBV12-3 or TRBV12-4 to TRBJ2-3; 7 positions match TRBD1. This CDR3 is built from 14 residues. V was clipped by 3 bases and J by 4 bases; unmatched bases: 4. The CDR3 DNA follows: TGTGCCAGCAGTTTTCGACAGGGCCCAGATACGCAGTATTTT. The encoded protein is CASSFRQGPDTQYF.

This clonotype has a handful of counts. The chain is built from TRBV7-9 and TRBJ2-7; tentative D call: TRBD1 (6 bases). The CDR3 covers 14 residues. Trimming shortened V by 5 bases and J by 0 bases, and 11 bases separated the two germline ends. CDR1 SEHNR and CDR2 FQNEAQ come from the germline V gene (reference sequence). DNA of the CDR3: TGTGCCAGCAGCGCAGAGGACAGCTCCTACGAGCAGTACTTC. It yields the protein CASSAEDSSYEQYF. Full variable domain (missing parts from reference TRBV7-9 and TRBJ2-7): DTGVSQNPRHKITKRGQNVTFRCDPISEHNRLYWYRQTLGQGPEFLTYFQNEAQLEKSRLLSDRFSAERPKGSFSTLEIQRTEQGDSAMYLCASSAEDSSYEQYFGPGTRLTVT.

This clonotype was counted a few times. The V call is TRBV12-3 or TRBV12-4, the J call TRBJ1-1; possibly TRBD1 for D (6 bases). V was shortened by 6 bases and J by 4 bases, with 15 bases between the two germline ends. The CDR3 loop spans 14 amino acids. The CDR3 DNA sequence: TGTGCCAGCAGCCAAGGGGGGGAGAGCACTGAAGCTTTCTTT. Its translation is CASSQGGESTEAFF.

There are many counts of this clonotype. The chain links TRBV28 to TRBJ2-7; no definite D call. CDR1 MDHEN and CDR2 SYDVKM come from the germline V gene. V lost 4 bases and J 4 bases, leaving 11 bases between the germline ends. The CDR3 has 13 residues. The CDR3 loop reads CASSSRSSYEQYF. Written as DNA, the CDR3 is TGTGCCAGCAGTTCGAGGAGCTCGTACGAGCAGTACTTC.

The table lists this clonotype with many counts. The chain joins TRBV2 to TRBJ2-3; D remains unclear. V was shortened by 6 bases and J by 2 bases, with 9 bases between the two germline ends. The CDR3 length is 13 residues. Germline V lookup: CDR1 SNHLY, CDR2 FYNNEI. The CDR3 sequence: CASRVALTDTQYF. CDR3 nucleotides: TGTGCCAGCAGAGTGGCCCTCACAGATACGCAGTATTTT. The entire variable domain, with the rest obtained from reference TRBV2 and TRBJ2-3, is as follows: EPEVTQTPSHQVTQMGQEVILRCVPISNHLYFYWYRQILGQKVEFLVSFYNNEISEKSEIFDDQFSVERPDGSNFTLKIRSTKLEDSAMYFCASRVALTDTQYFGPGTRLTVL.

This clonotype has at least ten counts. The rearrangement uses TRBV4-3 and TRBJ1-1; 11 nucleotides agree with TRBD1. This CDR3 contains 17 residues. V shed 0 bases, J shed 2 bases, and the junction held 5 bases outside the gene matches. Germline V gene lookup returns CDR1 LGHNA and CDR2 YSLEER. DNA of the CDR3: TGCGCCAGCAGCCAAGATAGGACAGGGGGCTTTAACACTGAAGCTTTCTTT. Translating gives CASSQDRTGGFNTEAFF.

In this sample, this clonotype turned up a few times. The CDR3 bases are TGTGCCAGCAGCTCTCCTCAAGACTTGGGCAATGAGCAGTTCTTC. Its translation is CASSSPQDLGNEQFF. This chain links TRBV5-4 with TRBJ2-1; D not certain. Germline-derived CDR1 and CDR2 are SGHNT and YYREEE (reference sequence). V gave up 3 bases and J gave up 6 bases, with 16 bases separating them. CDR3 length equals 15 residues.

This clonotype was picked up many times. This chain connects TRBV7-9 to TRBJ2-7; 10 bases fit TRBD2. There are 17 residues in the CDR3. The V and J ends lost 1 base and 3 bases, in that order; junction bases with no gene match: 9. Germline assignment: CDR1 SEHNR and CDR2 FQNEAQ (reference sequence). The DNA for the CDR3 is TGTGCCAGCAGCTTAGTGGTGGGGCTAGCGGGGGACTACGAGCAGTACTTC. Amino acid sequence: CASSLVVGLAGDYEQYF.

This clonotype has a handful of counts. The rearrangement joins TRBV7-9 to TRBJ2-5; the D gene is possibly TRBD2 (6 bases). Trimming left V 8 bases short and J 2 bases short, with 18 bases between. The CDR3 consists of 15 residues. Germline lookup yields CDR1 SEHNR and CDR2 FQNEAQ (reference sequence). This CDR3 is CASGRPAAGQETQYF. DNA for the CDR3: TGTGCCAGCGGCCGCCCGGCGGCGGGGCAAGAGACCCAGTACTTC.

This clonotype was picked up many times. V gene TRBV5-4 combines with J gene TRBJ2-7; no definite D call. CDR3 size: 15 residues. Deletions cut 2 bases from V and 0 bases from J, with 12 bases between. Germline V CDR1 and CDR2: SGHNT, YYREEE (reference sequence). CDR3 coding DNA: TGTGCCAGCAGCTTCGCGACCGGCAGCTCCTACGAGCAGTACTTC. It encodes CASSFATGSSYEQYF.